This is a list of T cell receptor beta chains from one sample in a study of blood T cell repertoires in COVID-19. Sequencing used immunoSEQ multiplex PCR; TCRdb keeps in-frame clones, though not all of them. The sample lists approximately 450,000 clones, around 91% seen once, with approximately 1.2% in the top ten. Specimen: PBMCs or T cells enriched from blood (not recorded which). The receptors derive from a young man who had recovered from COVID-19. Each CDR3 is given with its conserved first and last residue.

TRBV6-6	TRBJ1-2	CASSPGGSGYTF
TRBV14	TRBJ1-6	CASSQERSSPLHF
TRBV12-5	TRBJ1-2	CASGTDGTSYGYTF
TRBV18	TRBJ1-5	CASSPPNIDSNQPQHF
TRBV19	TRBJ2-2	CASSKDEYGELFF
TRBV20-1	TRBJ1-1	CSASTQGTSMNTEAFF
TRBV19	TRBJ2-1	CASSQTSYNEQFF
TRBV7-9	TRBJ1-2	CASSRSPTGSYGYTF
TRBV12-3/TRBV12-4	TRBJ2-7	CASSFDFDYEQYF
TRBV3-1/TRBV3-2	TRBJ2-1	CASSHLTGKPFNEQFF
TRBV11-2	TRBJ1-5	CASSPGQGIGNQPQHF
TRBV3-1/TRBV3-2	TRBJ2-1	CASSQERLAGQSSYNEQFF
TRBV27	TRBJ2-1	CASSFRQGLEYNEQFF
TRBV7-2	TRBJ2-3	CASSPRTGSTDTQYF
TRBV7-2	TRBJ2-2	CASSVPQDYTGELFF
TRBV5-6	TRBJ1-6	CASTLAQGTNSPLHF
TRBV4-2	TRBJ1-1	CASSQDQYEAFF
TRBV2	TRBJ1-1	CASSGREGAEAFF
TRBV5-1	TRBJ2-2	CASSLQGGSLNTGELFF
TRBV28	TRBJ2-7	CASRRQGNYEQYF
TRBV6-5	TRBJ1-4	CASRPGQLNEKLFF
TRBV18	TRBJ1-3	CASSPGTARSGNTIYF
TRBV27	TRBJ1-5	CASSFQGSNQPQHF
TRBV10-3	TRBJ2-1	CAISETERQTLPAWRNEQFF
TRBV9	TRBJ1-4	CASSAYNGEKLFF
TRBV23-1	TRBJ2-3	CASSQSVARGTDTQYF
TRBV6-5	TRBJ2-7	CASSYVQAAHEQYF
TRBV18	TRBJ2-5	CASSPPDRRETQYF
TRBV7-9	TRBJ1-2	CASSWVPRGGYTF
TRBV5-4	TRBJ2-6	CASSGNRAGANVLTF
TRBV7-9	TRBJ2-5	CASSEDSRLMVTQYF
TRBV3-1/TRBV3-2	TRBJ1-5	CASSQAEGPQHF
TRBV3-1/TRBV3-2	TRBJ1-3	CASSPHRYSGNTIYF
TRBV29-1	TRBJ2-7	CSVVSSGSYEQYF
TRBV15	TRBJ1-1	CATSTTRGANTEAFF
TRBV27	TRBJ2-7	CASSSHPGQGSYEQYF
TRBV10-3	TRBJ1-2	CATRTGTYGYTF
TRBV4-1	TRBJ1-1	CASEPPGQGEAFF
TRBV5-1	TRBJ1-2	CASSFLAGAEYGYTF
TRBV30	TRBJ2-5	CAWAGLAETQYF
TRBV18	TRBJ1-4	CASSLRPGQGDEKLFF
TRBV7-2	TRBJ1-1	CASSLAGTGGVAFF
TRBV3-1/TRBV3-2	TRBJ2-5	CASSQTGSTGETQYF
TRBV19	TRBJ2-2	CASGQGNTGELFF
TRBV5-1	TRBJ2-1	CASSLDRSDNEQFF
TRBV13	TRBJ2-1	CASSSRTEQFF
TRBV28	TRBJ2-7	CASRTSGREQYF
TRBV27	TRBJ2-2	CASSPGTLNTGELFF
TRBV15	TRBJ2-5	CATSRDRAQETQYF
TRBV12-5	TRBJ2-1	CASGFDRGLYNEQFF
TRBV28	TRBJ1-4	CASSVTGGDEKLFF